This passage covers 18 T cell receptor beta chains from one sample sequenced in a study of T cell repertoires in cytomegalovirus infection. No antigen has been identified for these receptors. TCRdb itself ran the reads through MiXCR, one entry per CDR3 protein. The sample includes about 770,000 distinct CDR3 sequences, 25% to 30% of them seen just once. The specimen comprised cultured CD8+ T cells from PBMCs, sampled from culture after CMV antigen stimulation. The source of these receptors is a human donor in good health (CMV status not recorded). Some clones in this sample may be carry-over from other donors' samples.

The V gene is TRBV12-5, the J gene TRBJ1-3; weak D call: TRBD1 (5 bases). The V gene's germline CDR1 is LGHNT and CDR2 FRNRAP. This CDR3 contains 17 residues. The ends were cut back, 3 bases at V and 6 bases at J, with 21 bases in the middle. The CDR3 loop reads CASGFLAGRQGENTIYF. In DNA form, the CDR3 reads TGTGCTAGTGGTTTCCTCGCAGGGAGGCAGGGCGAAAACACCATATATTTT.

CDR3 bases: TGTGCCAGCAGAATACAGGGGAGCTCCTACAATGAGCAGTTCTTC. Its translation is CASRIQGSSYNEQFF. This sequence joins TRBV27 and TRBJ2-1; 7 bases are shared with TRBD1. The germline V gene has CDR1 MNHEY and CDR2 SMNVEV (reference sequence). The CDR3 covers 15 residues. With 6 bases clipped from V and 0 bases from J, the junction kept 5 bases outside the gene matches.

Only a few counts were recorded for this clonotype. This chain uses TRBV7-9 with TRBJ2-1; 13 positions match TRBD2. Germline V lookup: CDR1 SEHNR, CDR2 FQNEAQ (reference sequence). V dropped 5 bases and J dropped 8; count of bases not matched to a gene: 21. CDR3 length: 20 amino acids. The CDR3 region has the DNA TGTGCCAGCAGCCCTTTAGTGGGGACTAGCGGGGACCCTTCCATCGATGAGCAGTTCTTC. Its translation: CASSPLVGTSGDPSIDEQFF. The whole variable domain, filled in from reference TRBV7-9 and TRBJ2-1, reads DTGVSQNPRHKITKRGQNVTFRCDPISEHNRLYWYRQTLGQGPEFLTYFQNEAQLEKSRLLSDRFSAERPKGSFSTLEIQRTEQGDSAMYLCASSPLVGTSGDPSIDEQFFGPGTRLTVL.

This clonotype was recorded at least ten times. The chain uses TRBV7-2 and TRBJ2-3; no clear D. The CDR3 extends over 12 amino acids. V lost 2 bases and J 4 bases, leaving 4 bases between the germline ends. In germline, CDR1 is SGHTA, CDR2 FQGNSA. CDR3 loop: CASSLYSDTQYF. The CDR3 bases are TGTGCCAGCAGCTTATACTCAGATACGCAGTATTTT.

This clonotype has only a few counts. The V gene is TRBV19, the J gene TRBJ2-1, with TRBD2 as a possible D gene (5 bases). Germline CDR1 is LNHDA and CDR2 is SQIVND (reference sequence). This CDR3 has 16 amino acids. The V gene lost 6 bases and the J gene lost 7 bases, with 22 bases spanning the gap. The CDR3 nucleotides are TGTGCCAGTAGCCTACCGGGGAACAACAAGCTTAATGAGCAGTTCTTC. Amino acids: CASSLPGNNKLNEQFF.

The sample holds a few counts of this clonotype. The CDR3 region has the DNA TGTGCCAGCAGTTCAGCCCAGAGGCAGGAGACCCAGTACTTC. Translating it yields CASSSAQRQETQYF. J is TRBJ2-5 and V is TRBV28; D remains ambiguous. Trimming pared 4 bases from V and 5 bases from J, leaving 14 bases between. CDR1 is MDHEN, CDR2 SYDVKM, per germline. The CDR3 length is 14 residues.

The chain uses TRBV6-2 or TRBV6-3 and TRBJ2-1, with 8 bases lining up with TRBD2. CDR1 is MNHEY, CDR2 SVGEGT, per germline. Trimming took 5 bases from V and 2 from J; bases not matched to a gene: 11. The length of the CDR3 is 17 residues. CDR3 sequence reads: CASSTLSGGPPYNEQFF. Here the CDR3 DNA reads TGTGCCAGCAGTACCCTGTCGGGGGGGCCGCCCTACAATGAGCAGTTCTTC.

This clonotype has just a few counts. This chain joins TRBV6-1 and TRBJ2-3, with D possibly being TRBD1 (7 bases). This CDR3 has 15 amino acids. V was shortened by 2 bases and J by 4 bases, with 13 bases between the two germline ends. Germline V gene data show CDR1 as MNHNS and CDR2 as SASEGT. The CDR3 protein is CASSERQGGPDTQYF. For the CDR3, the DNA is TGTGCCAGCAGTGAAAGGCAGGGGGGCCCAGATACGCAGTATTTT.

In DNA form, the CDR3 reads TGTGCCAGCAGCTTAGGTCAGGGTGGTGGAGATACGCAGTATTTT. Its protein product is CASSLGQGGGDTQYF. The chain recombines TRBV7-6 with TRBJ2-3; maybe TRBD1 (5 bases). V was trimmed by 1 base and J by 5 bases, leaving 13 bases between them. CDR3 length equals 15 residues. The germline V gene encodes CDR1 SGHVS and CDR2 FNYEAQ.

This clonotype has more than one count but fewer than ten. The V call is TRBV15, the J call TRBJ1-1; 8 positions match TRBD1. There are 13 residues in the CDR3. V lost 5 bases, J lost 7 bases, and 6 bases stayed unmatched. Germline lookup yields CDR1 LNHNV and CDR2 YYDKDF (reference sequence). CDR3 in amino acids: CATSSKTGVEAFF. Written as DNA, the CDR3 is TGTGCCACCAGCTCGAAGACAGGGGTTGAAGCTTTCTTT.

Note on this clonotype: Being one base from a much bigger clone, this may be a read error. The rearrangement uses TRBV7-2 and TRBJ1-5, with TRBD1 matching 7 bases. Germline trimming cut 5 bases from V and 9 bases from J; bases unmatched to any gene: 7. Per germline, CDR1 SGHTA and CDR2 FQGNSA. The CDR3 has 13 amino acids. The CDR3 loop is CASSATGDPPQHF. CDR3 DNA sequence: TGTGCCAGCAGCGCTACAGGGGATCCGCCCCAGCATTTT.

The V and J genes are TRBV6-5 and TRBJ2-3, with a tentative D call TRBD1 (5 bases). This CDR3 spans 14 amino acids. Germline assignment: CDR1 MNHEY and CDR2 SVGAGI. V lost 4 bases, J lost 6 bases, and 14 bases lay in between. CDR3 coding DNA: TGTGCCAGCAGTTCACCGGACATCGGGGATACGCAGTATTTT. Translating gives CASSSPDIGDTQYF.

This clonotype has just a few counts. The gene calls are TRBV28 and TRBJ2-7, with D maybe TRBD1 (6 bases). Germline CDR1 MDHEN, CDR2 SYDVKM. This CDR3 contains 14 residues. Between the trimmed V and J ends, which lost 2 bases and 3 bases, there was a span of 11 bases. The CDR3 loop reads CASSLEGGFYEQYF. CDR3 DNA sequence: TGTGCCAGCAGTTTAGAAGGGGGATTCTACGAGCAGTACTTC. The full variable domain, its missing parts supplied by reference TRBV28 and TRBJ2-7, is DVKVTQSSRYLVKRTGEKVFLECVQDMDHENMFWYRQDPGLGLRLIYFSYDVKMKEKGDIPEGYSVSREKKERFSLILESASTNQTSMYLCASSLEGGFYEQYFGPGTRLTVT.

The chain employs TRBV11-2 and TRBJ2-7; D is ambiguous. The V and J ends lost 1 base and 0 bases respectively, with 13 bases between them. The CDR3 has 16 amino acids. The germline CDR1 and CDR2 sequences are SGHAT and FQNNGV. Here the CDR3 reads CASSLGPDVSSYEQYV. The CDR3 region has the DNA TGTGCCAGCAGCTTAGGACCGGACGTCAGCTCCTACGAGCAGTACGTC.

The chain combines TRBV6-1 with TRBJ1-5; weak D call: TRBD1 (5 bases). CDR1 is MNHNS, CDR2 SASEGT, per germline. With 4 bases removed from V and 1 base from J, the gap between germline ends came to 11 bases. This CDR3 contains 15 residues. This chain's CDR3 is CASSAGLLSNQPQHF. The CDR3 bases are TGTGCCAGCAGTGCAGGGTTATTGAGCAATCAGCCCCAGCATTTT.

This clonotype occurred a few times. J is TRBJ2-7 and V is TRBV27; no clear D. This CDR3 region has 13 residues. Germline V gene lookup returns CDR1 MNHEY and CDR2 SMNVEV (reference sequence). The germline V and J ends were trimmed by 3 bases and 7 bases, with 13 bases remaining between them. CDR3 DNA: TGTGCCAGCAGTTTGAGTCTGCTTAAAGAGCAGTACTTC. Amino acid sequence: CASSLSLLKEQYF.

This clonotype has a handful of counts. The CDR3, as DNA: TGTGCCAGTAACCCGGGACAGGGTACGTTGGGCTACACCTTC. This translates into CASNPGQGTLGYTF. This sequence joins TRBV19 and TRBJ1-2, with 9 nucleotides matching TRBD1. Per germline, CDR1 LNHDA and CDR2 SQIVND (reference sequence). J was trimmed by 8 bases and V by 7 bases; bases with no gene match: 11. The CDR3 totals 14 residues.

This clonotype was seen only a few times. CDR3 sequence (DNA): TGCGCCAGCAGCCAAGTTAGTGGGGGAACTGAAGCTTTCTTT. It is translated as CASSQVSGGTEAFF. The chain employs TRBV4-1 and TRBJ1-1, with D perhaps matching TRBD1 (5 bases). CDR3 length: 14 amino acids. CDR1 MGHRA and CDR2 YSYEKL come from the germline V gene. The germline V and J ends were trimmed by 1 base and 5 bases, with 11 bases remaining between them.